This T cell receptor (beta chain) is from a study of T cell clonality in common variable immunodeficiency. Profiling relied on immunoSEQ multiplex PCR, and the TCRdb table lists in-frame clones only, not all of them. The repertoire consists of under 60,000 clones, none detected only once. This CDR3 region has 17 residues. J lost 6 bases, V lost 2 bases, and 16 bases had no gene match. Germline V gene lookup returns CDR1 DFQATT and CDR2 SNEGSKA (reference sequence). Turning to this clone: The observed sequence ends 3 residues before the CDR3 terminus, with the missing tail filled in from the germline J gene.

The sequence came from a person between 18 and 75 years old in good health. The V call is TRBV20-1, the J call TRBJ2-7, with 10 bases matching TRBD1. The sequenced sample consisted of peripheral blood mononuclear cells. Here the CDR3 reads CSARFLKGTGASREQYF. The covered CDR3 bases are TGCAGTGCTAGATTTCTAAAGGGGACAGGGGCCTCCCGCGAG.